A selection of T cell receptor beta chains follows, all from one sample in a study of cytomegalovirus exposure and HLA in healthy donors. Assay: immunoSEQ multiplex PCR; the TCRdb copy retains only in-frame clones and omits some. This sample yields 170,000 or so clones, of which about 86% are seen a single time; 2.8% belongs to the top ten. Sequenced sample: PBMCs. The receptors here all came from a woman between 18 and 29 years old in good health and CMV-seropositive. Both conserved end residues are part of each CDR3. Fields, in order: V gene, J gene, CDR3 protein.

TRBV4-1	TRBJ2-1	CASSQSGRGGNEQFF
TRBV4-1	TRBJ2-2	CASSPWGGGANTGELFF
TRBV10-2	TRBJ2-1	CASSGSQRSDEQFF
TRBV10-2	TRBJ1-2	CASSRRQSYGYTF
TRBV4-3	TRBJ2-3	CASSQGPGITDTQYF
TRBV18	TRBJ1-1	CASSVDKNTEAFF
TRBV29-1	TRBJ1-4	CSVGGQLTNEKLFF
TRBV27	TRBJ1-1	CATSNRAIEAFF
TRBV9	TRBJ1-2	CASSGGYGYTF
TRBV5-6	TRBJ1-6	CASSYSPGQNNSPLHF
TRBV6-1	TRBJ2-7	CASNRDRVSYEQYF
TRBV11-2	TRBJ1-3	CASSLGQGRNTIYF
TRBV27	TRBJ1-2	CASRRGGVYGYTF
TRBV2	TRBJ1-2	CATDREDGYTF
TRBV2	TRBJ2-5	CASSEWVAGEVETQYF
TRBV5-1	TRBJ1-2	CASSAGTVRYGYTF
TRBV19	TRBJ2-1	CASSMGGGVAEQFF
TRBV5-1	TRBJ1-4	CASRLVVNEKLFF
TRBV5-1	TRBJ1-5	CASSLGGRGGNQPQHF
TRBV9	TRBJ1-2	CASSARTSDIYGYTF
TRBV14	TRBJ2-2	CASSFGYNTGELFF
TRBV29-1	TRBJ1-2	CSTLTGLRGYTF
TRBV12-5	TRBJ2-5	CASGIPWRASGYQETQYF
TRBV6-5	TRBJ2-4	CASSNENIQYF
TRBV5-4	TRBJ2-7	CASSLVGGGYEQYF
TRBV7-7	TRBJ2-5	CASSFGTSGAQYF
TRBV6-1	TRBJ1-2	CASRGGQGAFGYTF
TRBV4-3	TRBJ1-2	CASSQGGSYSGGYTF
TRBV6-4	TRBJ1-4	CASRNNRGRGIEKLFF
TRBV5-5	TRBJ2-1	CASSSDHSGSQFF
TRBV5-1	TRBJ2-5	CASGRDRQETQYF
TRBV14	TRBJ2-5	CASSQLIQAGVRETQYF
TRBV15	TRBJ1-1	CATSRTTIRDRGSADTEAFF
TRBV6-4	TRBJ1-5	CASSETFSQPQHF
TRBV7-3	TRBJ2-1	CASSLWGRENEQFF
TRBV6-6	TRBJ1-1	CASSYSQGEAFF
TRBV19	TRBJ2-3	CASSTSVAFTDTQYF
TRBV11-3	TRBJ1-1	CASSSSGTEAFF
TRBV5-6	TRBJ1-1	CASSAGTGLEAFF
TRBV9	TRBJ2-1	CASSTRGEQFF
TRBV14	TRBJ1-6	CASSQETGYNSPLHF
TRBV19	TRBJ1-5	CASSKQGGGQPQHF